This T cell receptor (beta chain) was identified in a study of blood T cell repertoires in COVID-19. Study as a whole: Donors in the United States, Italy and Spain gave samples during acute or convalescent COVID-19. T cells, B-cell-depleted T cells, or PBMCs provided the cDNA or gDNA that served as material.

Germline V CDR1 and CDR2: LGHDT, YNNKEL (reference sequence). The CDR3 spans 16 residues. V was clipped by 0 bases and J by 0 bases, with 11 bases between them. How the authors handled the data: Amplifying reference gene primers gave estimates of nucleated cell counts. Clones were read by immunoSEQ multiplex PCR, and TCRdb kept only the in-frame ones, dropping some. That table gives V, J and clone size, and the DNA gave D and trimming. The table has roughly 59,000 clones, around 88% seen once; the top ten hold under 8%. This clone was observed once. This TCR was recovered from a human donor in a cohort sampled during active COVID-19. Material for sequencing was peripheral blood. The chain joins TRBV3-1 (or the pseudogene TRBV3-2) to TRBJ1-1; possible D gene TRBD1, 5 bases. In nucleotides, the CDR3 is TGTGCCAGCAGCCAAGATTTAGGACACCTGAACACTGAAGCTTTCTTT. Protein: CASSQDLGHLNTEAFF.